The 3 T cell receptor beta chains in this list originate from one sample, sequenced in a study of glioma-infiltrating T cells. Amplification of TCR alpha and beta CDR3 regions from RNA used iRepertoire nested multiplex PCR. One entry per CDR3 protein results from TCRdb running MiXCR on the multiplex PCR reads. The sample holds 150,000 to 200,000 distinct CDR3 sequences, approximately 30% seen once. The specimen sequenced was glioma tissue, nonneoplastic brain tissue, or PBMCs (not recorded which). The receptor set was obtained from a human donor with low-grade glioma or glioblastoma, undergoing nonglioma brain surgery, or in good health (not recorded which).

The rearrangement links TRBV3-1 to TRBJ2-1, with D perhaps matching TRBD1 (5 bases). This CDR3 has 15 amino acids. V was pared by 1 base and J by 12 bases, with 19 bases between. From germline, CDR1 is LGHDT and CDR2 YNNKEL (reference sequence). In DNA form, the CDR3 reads TGTGCCAGCAGCCAAGCATCCGTGGGGCCAGGGCGGCAGTTCTTC. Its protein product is CASSQASVGPGRQFF.

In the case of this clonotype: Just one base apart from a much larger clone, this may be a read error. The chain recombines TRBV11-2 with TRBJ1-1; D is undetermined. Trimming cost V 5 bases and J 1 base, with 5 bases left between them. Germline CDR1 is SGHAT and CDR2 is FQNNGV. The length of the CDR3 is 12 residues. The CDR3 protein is CASSHQNTEAFF. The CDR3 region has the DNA TGTGCCAGCAGCCACCAGAACACTGAAGCTTTCTTT.

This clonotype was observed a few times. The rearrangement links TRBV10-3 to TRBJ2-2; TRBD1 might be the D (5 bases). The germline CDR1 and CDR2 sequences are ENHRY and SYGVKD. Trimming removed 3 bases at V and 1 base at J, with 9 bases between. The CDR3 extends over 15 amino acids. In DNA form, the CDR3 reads TGTGCCATCAGTGATTCCGGACAGAACACCGGGGAGCTGTTTTTT. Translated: CAISDSGQNTGELFF.